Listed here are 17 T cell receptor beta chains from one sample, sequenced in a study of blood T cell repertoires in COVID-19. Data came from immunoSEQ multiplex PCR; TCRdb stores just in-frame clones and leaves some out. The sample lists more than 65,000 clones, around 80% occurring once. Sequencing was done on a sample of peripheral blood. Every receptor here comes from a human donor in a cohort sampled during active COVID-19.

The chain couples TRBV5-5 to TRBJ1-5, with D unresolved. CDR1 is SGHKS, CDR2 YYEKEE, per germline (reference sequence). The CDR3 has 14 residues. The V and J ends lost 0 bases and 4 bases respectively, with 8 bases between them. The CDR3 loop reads CASSLAELNQPQHF. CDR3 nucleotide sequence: TGTGCCAGCAGCTTGGCCGAACTTAATCAGCCCCAGCATTTT.

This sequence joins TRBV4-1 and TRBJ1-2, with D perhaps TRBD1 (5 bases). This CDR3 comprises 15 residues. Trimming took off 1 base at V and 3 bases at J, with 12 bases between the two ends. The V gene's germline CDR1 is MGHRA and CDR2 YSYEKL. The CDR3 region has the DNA TGCGCCAGCAGCCAAGGTAGGGGTGCTGACTATGGCTACACCTTC. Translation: CASSQGRGADYGYTF.

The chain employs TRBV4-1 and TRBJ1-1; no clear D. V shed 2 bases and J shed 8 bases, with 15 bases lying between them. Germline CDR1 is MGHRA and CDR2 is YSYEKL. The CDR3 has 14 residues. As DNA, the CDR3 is TGCGCCAGCAGCCAATTAAGATCGGGGAACGAAGCTTTCTTT. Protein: CASSQLRSGNEAFF.

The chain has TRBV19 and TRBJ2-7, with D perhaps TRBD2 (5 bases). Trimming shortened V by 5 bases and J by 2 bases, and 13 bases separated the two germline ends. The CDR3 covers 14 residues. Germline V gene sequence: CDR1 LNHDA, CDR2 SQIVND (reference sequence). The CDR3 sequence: CASSSREGTYEQYF. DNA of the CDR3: TGTGCCAGTAGTTCTCGGGAAGGGACCTACGAGCAGTACTTC. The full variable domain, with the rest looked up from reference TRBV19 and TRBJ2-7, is DGGITQSPKYLFRKEGQNVTLSCEQNLNHDAMYWYRQDPGQGLRLIYYSQIVNDFQKGDIAEGYSVSREKKESFPLTVTSAQKNPTAFYLCASSSREGTYEQYFGPGTRLTVT.

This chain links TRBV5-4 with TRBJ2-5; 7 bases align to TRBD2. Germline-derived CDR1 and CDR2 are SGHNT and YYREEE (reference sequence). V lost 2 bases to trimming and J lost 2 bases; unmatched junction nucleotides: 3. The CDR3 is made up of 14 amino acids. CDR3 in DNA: TGTGCCAGCAGCTTAGCGGGGCCTCAAGAGACCCAGTACTTC. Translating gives CASSLAGPQETQYF.

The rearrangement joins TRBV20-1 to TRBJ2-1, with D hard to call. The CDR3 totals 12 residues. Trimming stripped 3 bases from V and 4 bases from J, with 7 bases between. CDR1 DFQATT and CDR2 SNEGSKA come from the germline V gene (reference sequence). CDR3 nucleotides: TGCAGTGCTAGTTGGCAGTACAATGAGCAGTTCTTC. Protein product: CSASWQYNEQFF.

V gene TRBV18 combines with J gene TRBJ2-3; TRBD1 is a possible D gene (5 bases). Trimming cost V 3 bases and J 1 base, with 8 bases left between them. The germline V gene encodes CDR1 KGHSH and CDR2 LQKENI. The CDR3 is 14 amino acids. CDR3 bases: TGTGCCAGCTCACCTAAGACAGGCACAGATACGCAGTATTTT. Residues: CASSPKTGTDTQYF. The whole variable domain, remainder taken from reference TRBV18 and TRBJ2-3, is NAGVMQNPRHLVRRRGQEARLRCSPMKGHSHVYWYRQLPEEGLKFMVYLQKENIIDESGMPKERFSAEFPKEGPSILRIQQVVRGDSAAYFCASSPKTGTDTQYFGPGTRLTVL.

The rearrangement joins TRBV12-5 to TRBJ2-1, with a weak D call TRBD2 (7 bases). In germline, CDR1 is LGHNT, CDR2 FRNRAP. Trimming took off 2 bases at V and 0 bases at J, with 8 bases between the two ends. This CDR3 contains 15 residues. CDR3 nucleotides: TGTGCTAGTGGTTTGAGGGGGGGCTCCTACAATGAGCAGTTCTTC. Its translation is CASGLRGGSYNEQFF.

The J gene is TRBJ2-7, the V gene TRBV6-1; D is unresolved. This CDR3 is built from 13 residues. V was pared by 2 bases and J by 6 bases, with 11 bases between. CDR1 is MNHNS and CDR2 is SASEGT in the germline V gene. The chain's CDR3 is CASSELGGGEQYF. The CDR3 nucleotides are TGTGCCAGCAGTGAACTAGGTGGTGGCGAGCAGTACTTC.

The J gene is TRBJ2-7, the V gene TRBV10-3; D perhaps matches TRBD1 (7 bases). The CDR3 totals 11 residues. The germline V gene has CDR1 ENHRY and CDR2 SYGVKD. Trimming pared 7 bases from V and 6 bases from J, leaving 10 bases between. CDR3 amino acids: CAITQGGEQYF. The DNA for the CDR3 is TGTGCCATCACCCAGGGGGGCGAGCAGTACTTC.

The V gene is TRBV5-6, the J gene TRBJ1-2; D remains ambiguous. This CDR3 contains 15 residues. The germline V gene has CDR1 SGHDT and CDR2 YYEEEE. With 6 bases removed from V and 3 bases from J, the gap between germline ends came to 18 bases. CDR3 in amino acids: CASTQPRQAYYGYTF. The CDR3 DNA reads TGTGCCAGCACTCAACCCCGCCAGGCCTACTATGGCTACACCTTC. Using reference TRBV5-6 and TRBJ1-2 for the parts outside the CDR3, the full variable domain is DAGVTQSPTHLIKTRGQQVTLRCSPKSGHDTVSWYQQALGQGPQFIFQYYEEEERQRGNFPDRFSGHQFPNYSSELNVNALLLGDSALYLCASTQPRQAYYGYTFGSGTRLTVV.

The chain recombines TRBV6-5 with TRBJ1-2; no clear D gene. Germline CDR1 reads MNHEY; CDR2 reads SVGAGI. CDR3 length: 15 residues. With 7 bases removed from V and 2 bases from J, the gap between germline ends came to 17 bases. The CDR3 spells CASTSLPNRNYGYTF. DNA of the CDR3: TGTGCCAGCACCTCCCTCCCCAACAGAAACTATGGCTACACCTTC.

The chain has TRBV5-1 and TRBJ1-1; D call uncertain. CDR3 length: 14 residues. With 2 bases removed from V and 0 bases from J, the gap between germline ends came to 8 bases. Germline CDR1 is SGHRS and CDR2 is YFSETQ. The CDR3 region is CASSFSGMNTEAFF. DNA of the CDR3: TGCGCCAGCAGCTTTTCGGGGATGAACACTGAAGCTTTCTTT.

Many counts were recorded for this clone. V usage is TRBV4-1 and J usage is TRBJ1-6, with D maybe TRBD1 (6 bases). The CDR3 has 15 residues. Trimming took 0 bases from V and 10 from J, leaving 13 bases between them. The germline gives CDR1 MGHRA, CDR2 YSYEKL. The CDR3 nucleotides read TGCGCCAGCAGCCAAGAATACGGGACACAATCACCCCTCCACTTT. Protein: CASSQEYGTQSPLHF.

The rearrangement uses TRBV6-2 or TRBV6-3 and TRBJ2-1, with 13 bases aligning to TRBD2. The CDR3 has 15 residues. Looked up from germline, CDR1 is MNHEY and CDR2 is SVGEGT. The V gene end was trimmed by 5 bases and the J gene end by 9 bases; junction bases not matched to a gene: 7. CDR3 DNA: TGTGCCAGCAGTCGAACTAGCGGGGGGGCAGGTGAGCAGTTCTTC. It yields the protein CASSRTSGGAGEQFF.

CDR3 loop: CASSWSRSYEQYF. For the CDR3, the DNA is TGTGCCAGCAGTTGGAGCAGATCCTACGAGCAGTACTTC. This chain joins TRBV12-3 or TRBV12-4 and TRBJ2-7; D remains unclear. The CDR3 extends over 13 amino acids. V shed 4 bases and J shed 1 base, with 8 bases lying between them.

CDR3 in amino acids: CASSARTYTDTQYF. The CDR3, as DNA: TGTGCCAGCAGCGCCCGGACATACACAGATACGCAGTATTTT. The V call is TRBV9, the J call TRBJ2-3, with D tentatively TRBD1 (5 bases). Germline V CDR1 and CDR2: SGDLS, YYNGEE. V was pared by 3 bases and J by 2 bases, with 10 bases between. CDR3 length equals 14 residues.